One sample yielded the 14 T cell receptor beta chains listed below, sequenced in a study of Ad26.COV2.S vaccination and SARS-CoV-2 variants. Clones were sequenced by immunoSEQ multiplex PCR, and TCRdb holds only the in-frame ones, with some missing. The top ten hold around 1.5% of the sample, which has some 640,000 clones, more than 70% seen once. Regarding treatment: 15 to 20 received Ad26.COV2.S at low or high dose, single or two shots; a few received placebo; per-sample allocation not given. The study sampled participants on day 63 after the first vaccine or placebo injection. The sequencing used peripheral blood, collected in a trial of Ad26.COV2.S vaccine versus placebo. The receptors derive from a person between 18 and 65 years old who received the Ad26.COV2.S COVID-19 vaccine or a placebo.

This chain connects TRBV7-9 to TRBJ2-2; 7 bases line up with TRBD1. Trimming took 4 bases from V and 5 from J; bases not matched to a gene: 7. CDR1 and CDR2 (germline): SEHNR, FQNEAQ (reference sequence). The length of the CDR3 is 15 residues. CDR3 loop: CASSSTGVWTGELFF. The CDR3 coding sequence is TGTGCCAGCAGCTCAACAGGGGTGTGGACCGGGGAGCTGTTTTTT.

J is TRBJ1-4 and V is TRBV4-1, with TRBD1 identical over 7 bases. Germline CDR1 reads MGHRA; CDR2 reads YSYEKL. Trimming cost V 4 bases and J 2 bases; bases outside gene matches: 10. This CDR3 contains 17 residues. CDR3 sequence reads: CASSPRQGWGTNEKLFF. The CDR3 bases are TGCGCCAGCAGCCCGCGACAGGGTTGGGGTACTAATGAAAAACTGTTTTTT.

The gene calls are TRBV7-3 and TRBJ2-1, with TRBD2 identical over 7 bases. The CDR3 runs to 16 residues. In germline, CDR1 is SGHTA, CDR2 FQGTGA. The trim removed 0 bases at V and 2 bases at J, leaving 4 bases unmatched. CDR3 amino acids: CASSLTGAGAYNEQFF. For the CDR3, the DNA is TGTGCCAGCAGCTTAACAGGGGCGGGGGCCTACAATGAGCAGTTCTTC.

For this clone: Within the sample, other DNA sequences also encode this same CDR3. The chain employs TRBV13 and TRBJ1-5; D is uncertain. The CDR3 is 12 amino acids. Per the germline V gene, CDR1 is PRHDT and CDR2 is FYEKMQ (reference sequence). V was trimmed by 0 bases and J by 6 bases, leaving 3 bases between them. This CDR3 is CASSLGSQPQHF. CDR3 DNA: TGTGCCAGCAGCTTAGGGAGTCAGCCCCAGCATTTT.

The V call is TRBV29-1, the J call TRBJ2-6; no reliable D call. The CDR3 has 12 amino acids. The germline V gene has CDR1 SQVTM and CDR2 ANQGSEA. Trimming cost V 7 bases and J 4 bases, with 8 bases left between them. The CDR3 region has the DNA TGCAGCGCCCATAGCGGGGCCAACGTCCTGACTTTC. Amino acid sequence: CSAHSGANVLTF.

For this clone: This sample includes further DNA sequences coding for the same CDR3. The chain carries TRBV19 and TRBJ1-1, with TRBD1 as a possible D gene (6 bases). The germline V gene encodes CDR1 LNHDA and CDR2 SQIVND (reference sequence). There are 14 residues in the CDR3. V shed 2 bases and J shed 1 base, with 8 bases lying between them. The CDR3 protein is CASSIRQANTEAFF. CDR3 nucleotide sequence: TGTGCCAGTAGTATACGACAGGCGAACACTGAAGCTTTCTTT.

The chain employs TRBV11-3 and TRBJ2-5; TRBD1 matches at 8 bases. Germline CDR1 SGHNT, CDR2 YENEEA. CDR3 length equals 14 residues. The V gene end was trimmed by 5 bases and the J gene end by 0 bases; junction bases not matched to a gene: 2. Here the CDR3 reads CASSARGHQETQYF. The CDR3 bases are TGTGCCAGCAGCGCCAGGGGGCACCAAGAGACCCAGTACTTC.

The V and J genes are TRBV2 and TRBJ1-6, with TRBD1 matching 7 bases. V dropped 6 bases and J dropped 11; count of bases not matched to a gene: 4. Germline CDR1 SNHLY, CDR2 FYNNEI. The CDR3 loop spans 12 amino acids. The DNA of the CDR3 is TGTGCCAGCAGAGCCACAGGGGCACCCCTCCACTTT. It codes for CASRATGAPLHF. Filled out from reference TRBV2 and TRBJ1-6, the complete variable domain reads EPEVTQTPSHQVTQMGQEVILRCVPISNHLYFYWYRQILGQKVEFLVSFYNNEISEKSEIFDDQFSVERPDGSNFTLKIRSTKLEDSAMYFCASRATGAPLHFGNGTRLTVT.

The chain links TRBV30 to TRBJ1-4; D gene ambiguous. V gave up 4 bases and J gave up 0 bases, with 9 bases separating them. CDR1 and CDR2 (germline): GTSNPN, SVGIG (reference sequence). The CDR3 sequence is 14 residues long. This CDR3 is CAWKGGATNEKLFF. In DNA, the CDR3 is TGTGCCTGGAAAGGTGGAGCAACTAATGAAAAACTGTTTTTT.

The chain links TRBV27 to TRBJ1-5; possible D gene TRBD1, 5 bases. Trimming left V 3 bases short and J 3 bases short, with 9 bases between. The CDR3 length is 14 residues. Per germline, CDR1 MNHEY and CDR2 SMNVEV (reference sequence). The CDR3 DNA sequence: TGTGCCAGCAGTTTTTCGGGGACCAATCAGCCCCAGCATTTT. This codes for CASSFSGTNQPQHF.

The table lists this clone with a count of one. The chain combines TRBV13 with TRBJ2-7; 7 positions match TRBD1. The CDR3 has 15 residues. V gave up 4 bases and J gave up 0 bases; unmatched junction bases: 6. Per the germline V gene, CDR1 is PRHDT and CDR2 is FYEKMQ (reference sequence). CDR3 coding DNA: TGTGCCAGCAGCTACGGGACAGTGATCTCCTACGAGCAGTACTTC. It codes for CASSYGTVISYEQYF. The full variable domain, rest sourced from reference TRBV13 and TRBJ2-7, is AAGVIQSPRHLIKEKRETATLKCYPIPRHDTVYWYQQGPGQDPQFLISFYEKMQSDKGSIPDRFSAQQFSDYHSELNMSSLELGDSALYFCASSYGTVISYEQYFGPGTRLTVT.

The V gene is TRBV10-3, the J gene TRBJ2-3; 10 nucleotides agree with TRBD1. The CDR3 covers 15 residues. Trimming cost V 4 bases and J 1 base; bases outside gene matches: 2. Germline V gene lookup returns CDR1 ENHRY and CDR2 SYGVKD. The CDR3 region has the DNA TGTGCCATCAGTGGCGGGACAGGGGGCACAGATACGCAGTATTTT. It specifies CAISGGTGGTDTQYF.

This chain connects TRBV6-5 to TRBJ2-2, with 7 bases aligning to TRBD2. There are 15 residues in the CDR3. Per the germline V gene, CDR1 is MNHEY and CDR2 is SVGAGI. V was pared by 6 bases and J by 3 bases, with 7 bases of the junction left unmatched. The CDR3 region has the DNA TGTGCCAGCAGCTGGGGGGGGTTGTACACCGGGGAGCTGTTTTTT. Translation: CASSWGGLYTGELFF.

This chain joins TRBV20-1 and TRBJ2-7; the D gene is possibly TRBD2 (5 bases). The CDR3 is 11 amino acids. Germline V gene sequence: CDR1 DFQATT, CDR2 SNEGSKA (reference sequence). The CDR3 DNA sequence: TGCAGCACTCTCGGGGTCTACGAGCAGTACTTC. Translating it yields CSTLGVYEQYF.